This record looks at one T cell receptor beta chain sequence and its context. Here immunoSEQ multiplex PCR was the method, and the copy in TCRdb shows in-frame clones only, minus some. The repertoire holds tens of thousands of clones, 92% seen once, with 0.45% to 0.55% in the top ten. V was cut by 0 bases and J by 4 bases, with 9 bases left in between. CDR3 length: 14 residues. Germline CDR1 is SGDLS and CDR2 is YYNGEE. These data belong to a study of OX40 agonist ivuxolimab in advanced cancers. Overall study: The drug used for patients, ivuxolimab, was an agonistic anti-OX40 (CD134) antibody.

The sequenced sample was CD4+ or CD8+ T cells sorted from blood, obtained in a trial of the OX40 agonist ivuxolimab. The TCR comes from an adult with an advanced solid tumor such as melanoma, head and neck, liver or kidney cancer. The V call is TRBV9, the J call TRBJ2-3, with no clear D. The CDR3 sequence: CASSVGASSDTQYF. The CDR3 nucleotides are TGTGCCAGCAGCGTAGGGGCGAGCTCAGATACGCAGTATTTT.